Listed below are T cell receptor beta chains from one sample, sequenced in a study of radiotherapy plus CTLA-4 blockade in lung cancer. Some clones are missing from TCRdb's copy, which holds only in-frame ones; the method was immunoSEQ multiplex PCR. The repertoire has about 82,000 clones, 72% of them found once; the top ten carry about 14%. The material sequenced was peripheral blood, taken from a patient treated with radiotherapy plus ipilimumab. Receptors were obtained from a human donor with non-small cell lung cancer that progressed on radiotherapy plus ipilimumab. Both conserved end residues are part of each CDR3. A D gene is named only where the DNA matches it firmly. Size is stated for part of the rows, as once, few or many counts, or as a class when the clone is expanded.

v_call	j_call	d_call	clone_size	cdr3_aa	cdr3_nt
TRBV6-5	TRBJ1-5	.	.	CASSIMGDNQPQHF	TGTGCCAGCAGCATCATGGGGGACAATCAGCCCCAGCATTTT
TRBV28	TRBJ1-1	.	.	CATQGAYTEAFF	TGTGCCACCCAGGGTGCGTACACTGAAGCTTTCTTT
TRBV7-8	TRBJ2-1	.	.	CASSLEHNNYNEQFF	TGTGCCAGCAGCTTAGAACACAATAACTACAATGAGCAGTTCTTC
TRBV6-5	TRBJ1-5	.	.	CASSEGTGQPQHF	TGTGCCAGCAGTGAAGGGACCGGTCAGCCCCAGCATTTT
TRBV5-6	TRBJ2-2	.	.	CASSLGQNTGELFF	TGTGCCAGCAGCTTAGGACAGAACACCGGGGAGCTGTTTTTT
TRBV19	TRBJ2-1	TRBD2	.	CASSIGLAAPYNEQFF	TGTGCCAGTAGTATAGGACTAGCAGCCCCCTACAATGAGCAGTTCTTC
TRBV7-9	TRBJ2-2	.	.	CASSGSSGRGTGELFF	TGTGCCAGCAGCGGCTCTAGCGGTAGGGGGACCGGGGAGCTGTTTTTT
TRBV27	TRBJ2-5	TRBD2	.	CASSSLSGLAGKETQYF	TGTGCCAGCAGTTCTTTATCAGGACTAGCGGGGAAAGAGACCCAGTACTTC
TRBV2	TRBJ2-5	.	.	CASSLYGARQETQYF	TGTGCCAGCAGTCTGTACGGGGCCCGCCAAGAGACCCAGTACTTC
TRBV13	TRBJ1-1	.	.	CASSLGRGRSNTEAFF	TGTGCCAGCAGCTTAGGCCGAGGCAGGTCAAACACTGAAGCTTTCTTT
TRBV9	TRBJ1-1	.	.	CASSVGWDTEAFF	TGTGCCAGCAGCGTGGGGTGGGACACTGAAGCTTTCTTT
TRBV11-1	TRBJ2-3	.	.	CASSLGVDTQYF	TGTGCCAGCAGCTTAGGAGTGGATACGCAGTATTTT
TRBV30	TRBJ1-4	.	few	CAWSVLAEDNEKLFF	TGTGCCTGGAGTGTACTGGCAGAGGATAATGAAAAACTGTTTTTT
TRBV6-6	TRBJ2-1	TRBD1	.	CASRGQGMDEQFF	TGTGCCAGCAGGGGACAGGGCATGGATGAGCAGTTCTTC
TRBV6-1	TRBJ2-7	.	.	CASSEWTYEQYF	TGTGCCAGCAGTGAATGGACCTACGAGCAGTACTTC
TRBV28	TRBJ1-4	TRBD1	many	CASKDRVFEKLFF	TGTGCCAGCAAGGACAGGGTTTTTGAAAAACTGTTTTTT
TRBV14	TRBJ1-2	TRBD1	.	CASSQVGRQGAANYGYTF	TGTGCCAGCAGCCAAGTTGGGAGACAGGGGGCGGCTAACTATGGCTACACCTTC